This TCR beta chain was obtained from a study of T cells in Graves' hyperthyroidism and ophthalmopathy. In the ophthalmopathy cohort, Clinical Activity Score was at least 3, NOSPECS grade at least 4, and duration under 3 months. Clinical symptoms, serum thyroxine and TRAb, thyroid ultrasound and orbital computed tomography together formed the diagnostic basis. Fresh peripheral blood, around 9.3 ml of it, supplied the PBMCs. Study observations and caveats: Within blood appeared most thyroid clonotypes that had expanded above 0.001.

A remark on this clonotype: Its antigen is undetermined.

The CDR3 runs 14 residues. CDR1 and CDR2 (germline): SGHNT, YYREEE (reference sequence). Trimming removed 0 bases from V and 6 bases from J, with 9 bases in between. RNA transcripts were the template for amplifying TCR beta CDR3 regions. Initially, a first-round RT-PCR of the TCR CDR3 employed the HTBI primer set. TCRdb fed the multiplex PCR reads into MiXCR, producing one record per CDR3 protein. The sample yields hundreds of thousands of distinct CDR3 sequences, 20% seen once. The clonotype comes from a man aged 30 to 45 with Graves' ophthalmopathy. The chain links TRBV5-4 to TRBJ2-2, with D maybe TRBD2 (5 bases). The sequenced sample was blood. The DNA for the CDR3 is TGTGCCAGCAGCTTGGTGGGCGGGCCCGGGGAGCTGTTTTTT. Its protein product is CASSLVGGPGELFF.